A single sample is the source of the 23 T cell receptor beta chains below, sequenced in a study of human T cells and chemical hapten exposure. One entry per CDR3 protein results from TCRdb running MiXCR on the 5' RACE reads. The data show 130,000 or so distinct CDR3 sequences, with 4.1% seen just once and over 1.1% held by the top ten. Researchers extracted total RNA from unfractionated whole blood. All receptors come from a female donor in good health.

There are many counts of this clonotype. The V call is TRBV5-1, the J call TRBJ2-7; D possibly corresponds to TRBD1 (6 bases). The V end lost 4 bases, the J end lost 4 bases, and 15 bases lay between the germline ends. The CDR3 has 14 residues. Looked up from germline, CDR1 is SGHRS and CDR2 is YFSETQ. CDR3 sequence reads: CASSRQGPQYEQYF. CDR3 DNA sequence: TGCGCCAGCAGCCGCCAGGGGCCCCAATACGAGCAGTACTTC.

Ten or more counts support this clonotype. V usage is TRBV20-1 and J usage is TRBJ1-5, with a weak D call TRBD1 (5 bases). Trimming removed 3 bases at V and 4 bases at J, with 13 bases between. This CDR3 is built from 14 residues. CDR1 DFQATT and CDR2 SNEGSKA come from the germline V gene (reference sequence). CDR3 sequence: CSASISGQNQPQHF. CDR3 DNA: TGCAGTGCTAGTATTTCAGGACAAAATCAGCCCCAGCATTTT.

The chain links TRBV11-2 to TRBJ1-1, with D unclear. This CDR3 has 15 residues. Germline V CDR1 and CDR2: SGHAT, FQNNGV. V was cut by 4 bases and J by 4 bases, with 16 bases left in between. CDR3 loop: CASSSRAGPLTEAFF. The CDR3 nucleotides read TGTGCCAGCAGCTCCCGAGCGGGCCCCCTCACTGAAGCTTTCTTT.

A few counts support this clonotype. This rearrangement joins TRBV7-9 to TRBJ2-3, with 8 bases matching TRBD1. Germline V gives CDR1 SEHNR, CDR2 FQNEAQ (reference sequence). This CDR3 is 15 amino acids long. V lost 7 bases and J lost 5; bases outside the gene matches: 11. The CDR3 spells CASKTLDRVKDTQYF. Written as DNA, the CDR3 is TGTGCCAGCAAAACGTTGGACAGGGTAAAAGATACGCAGTATTTT.

This clonotype was counted at least ten times. DNA of the CDR3: TGTGCCAGCAGCCTCGGGTCTGGGGAGAGTTCACCCCTCCACTTT. Amino acid sequence: CASSLGSGESSPLHF. The genes are TRBV7-2 and TRBJ1-6; D gene unclear. CDR1 is SGHTA and CDR2 is FQGNSA in the germline V gene. V gave up 5 bases and J gave up 9 bases, with 17 bases separating them. The CDR3 loop spans 15 amino acids.

This clonotype has ten or more counts. This chain joins TRBV27 and TRBJ1-4; no clear D. This CDR3 has 17 amino acids. Trimming took off 0 bases at V and 5 bases at J, with 16 bases between the two ends. Germline assignment: CDR1 MNHEY and CDR2 SMNVEV (reference sequence). The chain's CDR3 is CASSLSLSDASNEKLFF. As DNA, the CDR3 is TGTGCCAGCAGTTTATCCCTCTCTGATGCTTCGAATGAAAAACTGTTTTTT.

At least ten counts were recorded for this clonotype. This rearrangement joins TRBV7-8 to TRBJ2-6, with 9 bases lining up with TRBD1. This CDR3 comprises 18 residues. Losses at the gene ends were 5 bases for V and 1 base for J; bases not matched to a gene: 9. CDR1 and CDR2 from the germline V gene are SGHVS and FQNEAQ. The CDR3 DNA is TGTGCCAGCAGCCCAAGACAGGGGGTACTATCTGGGGCCAACGTCCTGACTTTC. Protein product: CASSPRQGVLSGANVLTF.

This clonotype was picked up a small number of times. The chain employs TRBV6-5 and TRBJ1-6; D perhaps matches TRBD1 (5 bases). Trimming pared 6 bases from V and 9 bases from J, leaving 12 bases between. This CDR3 region has 13 residues. Germline V lookup: CDR1 MNHEY, CDR2 SVGAGI. The CDR3 DNA is TGTGCCAGCAGCCAGGGCGTGGGTTCACCCCTCCACTTT. It yields the protein CASSQGVGSPLHF.

This clonotype occurred a few times. The rearrangement joins TRBV4-1 to TRBJ1-1; 9 nucleotides agree with TRBD1. Germline V lookup: CDR1 MGHRA, CDR2 YSYEKL. J gave up 10 bases and V 1 base, and 16 bases lay outside the gene matches. The CDR3 spans 17 residues. CDR3 coding DNA: TGCGCCAGCAGCCAAGTCCCGGGACAGGGTCGGGGTCCCGGAGCTTTCTTT. As protein: CASSQVPGQGRGPGAFF.

Only one count was recorded for this clonotype. The germline gene is not matched at one end of the junction; a read error may be the cause. CDR3 DNA: TGCGCCAGCAGCCAAGAGCGCGGGGGCCGCTCCTACGAGCTGTACTTC. This encodes CASSQERGGRSYELYF. The chain has TRBV4-1 and TRBJ2-7; a weak D match, TRBD2 (7 bases). The CDR3 runs 16 residues. CDR1 and CDR2 from the germline V gene are MGHRA and YSYEKL.

The CDR3 spells CASKVGGSRKLFF. In DNA, the CDR3 is TGTGCCAGCAAGGTGGGAGGATCGCGGAAACTGTTTTTT. The chain employs TRBV6-5 and TRBJ1-4; no reliable D call. Trimming left V 7 bases short and J 11 bases short, with 17 bases between. CDR3 length equals 13 residues. In germline, CDR1 is MNHEY, CDR2 SVGAGI.

This clonotype came up many times. The chain has TRBV14 and TRBJ1-6; D is undetermined. The CDR3 length is 13 residues. The V gene's germline CDR1 is SGHDN and CDR2 FVKESK. The V end lost 5 bases, the J end lost 7 bases, and 9 bases lay between the germline ends. As DNA, the CDR3 is TGTGCCAGCAGCTCCTCTGTGAATTCACCCCTCCACTTT. Translation gives CASSSSVNSPLHF.

This clonotype was seen repeatedly, ten times or more. The rearrangement links TRBV28 to TRBJ2-5; 8 bases agree with TRBD2. Germline lookup yields CDR1 MDHEN and CDR2 SYDVKM. V was clipped by 7 bases and J by 5 bases; unmatched bases: 12. The CDR3 spans 15 residues. The CDR3 DNA is TGTGCCAGCACCCCTCCGGGGGGGGGCGGGGAGACCCAGTACTTC. This encodes CASTPPGGGGETQYF.

The table lists this clonotype with many counts. The chain has TRBV3-1 and TRBJ2-2, with TRBD1 matching 10 bases. J was trimmed by 4 bases and V by 3 bases; bases with no gene match: 5. Germline V lookup: CDR1 LGHDT, CDR2 YNNKEL (reference sequence). This CDR3 is built from 16 residues. The DNA for the CDR3 is TGTGCCAGCAGCCAGTCCGGGACAGGGGTCACCGGGGAGCTGTTTTTT. It codes for CASSQSGTGVTGELFF.

Ten or more counts support this clonotype. The V gene is TRBV2, the J gene TRBJ1-1, with 7 bases that match TRBD1. Trimming removed 4 bases from V and 8 bases from J; junction bases left unmatched: 4. Germline V gene lookup returns CDR1 SNHLY and CDR2 FYNNEI. The CDR3 sequence is 12 residues long. CDR3 sequence reads: CASSVADREAFF. In DNA form, the CDR3 reads TGTGCCAGCAGTGTGGCGGACAGGGAAGCTTTCTTT.

This clonotype was counted many times. This chain uses TRBV2 with TRBJ1-5; D is perhaps TRBD1 (5 bases). This CDR3 has 14 residues. Germline CDR1 and CDR2: SNHLY and FYNNEI. V was pared by 6 bases and J by 7 bases, with 16 bases between. Here the CDR3 DNA reads TGTGCCAGCAGGGGGGGGGAGGGAAGCCAGCCCCAGCATTTT. It translates to CASRGGEGSQPQHF.

This clonotype was recorded many times. The chain couples TRBV27 to TRBJ1-1; the D gene is possibly TRBD1 (5 bases). This CDR3 comprises 13 residues. The germline gives CDR1 MNHEY, CDR2 SMNVEV (reference sequence). Trimming pared 8 bases from V and 1 base from J, leaving 11 bases between. The CDR3 sequence: CASQNGANTEAFF. The CDR3 DNA follows: TGTGCCAGCCAGAACGGGGCGAACACTGAAGCTTTCTTT.

The chain uses TRBV19 and TRBJ2-1; D gene uncertain. The CDR3 covers 13 residues. V lost 6 bases, J lost 2 bases, and 8 bases lay in between. The germline CDR1 and CDR2 sequences are LNHDA and SQIVND (reference sequence). This chain's CDR3 is CASSSNPYNEQFF. CDR3 bases: TGTGCCAGTAGCAGCAATCCCTACAATGAGCAGTTCTTC.

The sample holds many counts of this clonotype. The rearrangement uses TRBV12-3 or TRBV12-4 and TRBJ2-5; D uncertain. V was trimmed by 5 bases and J by 7 bases, leaving 17 bases between them. This CDR3 contains 14 residues. CDR3 protein: CASSASTPLPTQYF. The CDR3 nucleotides read TGTGCCAGCAGTGCCTCTACCCCCCTTCCGACCCAGTACTTC.

As to this clonotype: This may arise from a read error, as a much more abundant clone is one base away. This chain links TRBV10-3 with TRBJ1-1; 8 bases line up with TRBD1. The length of the CDR3 is 14 residues. Germline lookup yields CDR1 ENHRY and CDR2 SYGVKD. V gave up 4 bases and J gave up 5 bases; unmatched junction bases: 6. This chain's CDR3 is CAISVTGGNTEAFF. The CDR3 nucleotides read TGTGCCATCAGTGTTACAGGGGGAAATACTGAAGCTTTCTTT.

This clonotype has a count of ten or more. CDR3 loop: CASSPPTRASYEQYF. The CDR3 DNA reads TGTGCCAGCTCACCCCCCACCCGGGCCAGCTACGAGCAGTACTTC. This chain links TRBV18 with TRBJ2-7; D gene unclear. The CDR3 is 15 amino acids. V was shortened by 3 bases and J by 3 bases, with 15 bases between the two germline ends. Germline-derived CDR1 and CDR2 are KGHSH and LQKENI. The variable domain in full, with the rest retrieved from reference TRBV18 and TRBJ2-7, is NAGVMQNPRHLVRRRGQEARLRCSPMKGHSHVYWYRQLPEEGLKFMVYLQKENIIDESGMPKERFSAEFPKEGPSILRIQQVVRGDSAAYFCASSPPTRASYEQYFGPGTRLTVT.

Many counts were recorded for this clonotype. The rearrangement joins TRBV6-6 to TRBJ2-1; possible D gene TRBD1, 5 bases. The germline V gene has CDR1 MNHNY and CDR2 SVGAGI (reference sequence). V was cut by 0 bases and J by 3 bases, with 6 bases left in between. The CDR3 is 14 amino acids. The CDR3 reads CASSYSTVYNEQFF. The CDR3 nucleotides are TGTGCCAGCAGTTACTCGACAGTCTACAATGAGCAGTTCTTC.

The chain links TRBV12-5 to TRBJ2-7, with a possible D match to TRBD1 (6 bases). CDR3 length equals 11 residues. The V end lost 5 bases, the J end lost 7 bases, and 9 bases lay between the germline ends. The V gene's germline CDR1 is LGHNT and CDR2 FRNRAP. CDR3 bases: TGTGCTAGTGGTGAGACAGGAGAGCAGTACTTC. Protein product: CASGETGEQYF.